This T cell receptor (beta chain) was sequenced in a study of cytomegalovirus exposure and HLA in healthy donors. Study results and caveats: A reported reduction in N-insertions relative to the approximately 600-donor mean was seen in an Asian-associated ancestry cluster in a later analysis.

The V gene's germline CDR1 is WNHNN and CDR2 SYGVQD (reference sequence). The CDR3 loop spans 13 amino acids. V shed 6 bases and J 0 bases; nucleotides not matched to a gene: 1. Researchers ran the PCR with 60 Vbeta and 13 Jbeta primers. TCRdb keeps only in-frame clones here, not all; method: immunoSEQ multiplex PCR. The sample shows 200,000 or so clones, about four fifths of them seen only once. As regards this clone: What it binds is not known.

Input material: PBMCs. The TCR originated in a woman in her twenties or thirties in good health and CMV-seropositive. The chain carries TRBV10-1 and TRBJ1-1, with 7 bases lining up with TRBD1. For the CDR3, the DNA is TGCGCCAGCAGAGGACAGGTGAACACTGAAGCTTTCTTT. It specifies CASRGQVNTEAFF.